Following are 26 T cell receptor beta chains from one sample sequenced in a study of OX40 agonist ivuxolimab in advanced cancers. Profiling relied on immunoSEQ multiplex PCR, and the TCRdb table lists in-frame clones only, not all of them. The sample gives under 90,000 clones, approximately 89% of which show up once; over 0.15% is in the top ten. The specimen was CD4+ or CD8+ T cells sorted from blood, collected in a trial of the OX40 agonist ivuxolimab. Source of these receptors: an adult with an advanced solid tumor such as melanoma, head and neck, liver or kidney cancer.

The V and J genes are TRBV6-1 and TRBJ1-2, with a tentative D call TRBD1 (6 bases). CDR1 is MNHNS, CDR2 SASEGT, per germline. The ends were cut back, 7 bases at V and 8 bases at J, with 17 bases in the middle. CDR3 length: 13 amino acids. The DNA for the CDR3 is TGTGCCAGCACCCCATCAGGCCAGGGGGGCTACACCTTC. It codes for CASTPSGQGGYTF.

V gene TRBV6-6 combines with J gene TRBJ1-1; 7 bases agree with TRBD1. V shed 6 bases and J 5 bases; nucleotides not matched to a gene: 6. This CDR3 comprises 13 residues. The germline V gene has CDR1 MNHNY and CDR2 SVGAGI (reference sequence). Here the CDR3 reads CASRHRGRTEAFF. The CDR3 nucleotides read TGTGCCAGCAGGCACAGGGGTAGGACTGAAGCTTTCTTT.

In this sample, this clone turned up a few times. V gene TRBV27 combines with J gene TRBJ1-6; D unclear. The CDR3 totals 14 residues. CDR1 is MNHEY and CDR2 is SMNVEV in the germline V gene (reference sequence). Trimming shortened V by 5 bases and J by 0 bases, and 5 bases separated the two germline ends. CDR3 coding DNA: TGTGCCAGCAGTATGAGCTCCTATAATTCACCCCTCCACTTT. The encoded protein is CASSMSSYNSPLHF.

This chain uses TRBV5-1 with TRBJ2-2, with 7 positions matching TRBD2. V lost 2 bases and J lost 3; bases outside the gene matches: 10. Germline values: CDR1 SGHRS, CDR2 YFSETQ. CDR3 length: 17 residues. The CDR3 DNA reads as TGCGCCAGCAGCTTAGAAACCGGGGGAGGGCACACCGGGGAGCTGTTTTTT. This sequence encodes CASSLETGGGHTGELFF.

The chain carries TRBV30 and TRBJ1-5; no reliable D call. V shed 2 bases and J shed 7 bases, with 9 bases lying between them. The CDR3 is 12 residues long. Germline assignment: CDR1 GTSNPN and CDR2 SVGIG (reference sequence). CDR3 coding DNA: TGTGCCTGGAGTTCGGCCAGCCAGCCCCAGCATTTT. It is translated as CAWSSASQPQHF. The full variable domain, its missing parts supplied by reference TRBV30 and TRBJ1-5, is SQTIHQWPATLVQPVGSPLSLECTVEGTSNPNLYWYRQAAGRGLQLLFYSVGIGQISSEVPQNLSASRPQDRQFILSSKKLLLSDSGFYLCAWSSASQPQHFGDGTRLSIL.

The genes are TRBV29-1 and TRBJ2-5, with D tentatively TRBD1 (5 bases). V lost 3 bases, J lost 2 bases, and 7 bases lay in between. The germline CDR1 and CDR2 sequences are SQVTM and ANQGSEA. CDR3 length: 12 residues. The CDR3: CSVDRGQETQYF. CDR3 DNA sequence: TGCAGCGTTGATAGGGGACAAGAGACCCAGTACTTC.

This chain joins TRBV6-6 and TRBJ2-1, with 8 bases lining up with TRBD1. In germline, CDR1 is MNHNY, CDR2 SVGAGI (reference sequence). Losses at the gene ends were 8 bases for V and 6 bases for J; bases not matched to a gene: 12. This CDR3 contains 15 residues. This chain's CDR3 is CASAIDGQGSNEQFF. The CDR3 DNA follows: TGTGCCAGCGCCATAGACGGACAGGGATCCAATGAGCAGTTCTTC.

The chain has TRBV5-8 and TRBJ1-3; the D is unclear. CDR3 length equals 14 residues. From germline, CDR1 is SGHTS and CDR2 YDEGEE. Trimming pared 1 base from V and 7 bases from J, leaving 12 bases between. The DNA for the CDR3 is TGTGCCAGCAGCTTGATGGAGCGCCGGAACACCATATATTTT. Translating gives CASSLMERRNTIYF.

This chain joins TRBV7-9 and TRBJ1-6; a possible D gene is TRBD1 (5 bases). This CDR3 has 16 residues. Trimming cost V 3 bases and J 7 bases, with 16 bases left between them. Germline assignment: CDR1 SEHNR and CDR2 FQNEAQ (reference sequence). CDR3 coding DNA: TGTGCCAGCAGCTTCTTCGGGCAGGGAAAGAATTCACCCCTCCACTTT. Protein product: CASSFFGQGKNSPLHF.

This clone was detected a few times. The chain links TRBV7-2 to TRBJ2-3, with 8 nucleotides matching TRBD2. CDR1 SGHTA and CDR2 FQGNSA come from the germline V gene. The CDR3 has 16 amino acids. V shed 3 bases and J 6 bases; nucleotides not matched to a gene: 11. The CDR3 reads CASSLNLAGGSDTQYF. DNA of the CDR3: TGTGCCAGCAGCTTGAACCTGGCGGGGGGCTCCGATACGCAGTATTTT.

The chain carries TRBV19 and TRBJ1-2; TRBD1 is a possible D gene (6 bases). V dropped 1 base and J dropped 4 bases, with 10 bases sitting between them. Per germline, CDR1 LNHDA and CDR2 SQIVND (reference sequence). This CDR3 comprises 14 residues. The CDR3 reads CASSIGGQTYGYTF. The CDR3 DNA is TGTGCCAGTAGTATAGGCGGACAGACCTATGGCTACACCTTC.

V usage is TRBV15 and J usage is TRBJ1-6; no clear D. Germline lookup yields CDR1 LNHNV and CDR2 YYDKDF (reference sequence). This CDR3 has 12 residues. With 0 bases removed from V and 11 bases from J, the gap between germline ends came to 5 bases. The CDR3 nucleotides read TGTGCCACCAGCAGAGATGATGCACCCCTCCACTTT. This sequence encodes CATSRDDAPLHF.

The rearrangement joins TRBV19 to TRBJ2-5; 11 nucleotides align to TRBD2. The germline V gene encodes CDR1 LNHDA and CDR2 SQIVND (reference sequence). J was trimmed by 5 bases and V by 5 bases; bases with no gene match: 4. This CDR3 is 14 amino acids long. DNA of the CDR3: TGTGCCAGTAGTCTAGCGGGGGGCTTGGAGACCCAGTACTTC. Translated, it gives CASSLAGGLETQYF.

This rearrangement joins TRBV2 to TRBJ1-1; D is uncertain. Trimming took off 4 bases at V and 4 bases at J, with 10 bases between the two ends. CDR3 length: 13 residues. Germline V gene sequence: CDR1 SNHLY, CDR2 FYNNEI. The CDR3 reads CASSAEVSTEAFF. CDR3 nucleotides: TGTGCCAGCAGTGCAGAGGTAAGCACTGAAGCTTTCTTT. Full variable domain (remainder filled in from reference TRBV2 and TRBJ1-1): EPEVTQTPSHQVTQMGQEVILRCVPISNHLYFYWYRQILGQKVEFLVSFYNNEISEKSEIFDDQFSVERPDGSNFTLKIRSTKLEDSAMYFCASSAEVSTEAFFGQGTRLTVV.

The chain couples TRBV5-8 to TRBJ2-5; 11 bases are shared with TRBD1. The CDR3 covers 14 residues. The V and J ends lost 2 bases and 4 bases, in that order; junction bases with no gene match: 1. CDR1 and CDR2 (germline): SGHTS, YDEGEE. CDR3 coding DNA: TGTGCCAGCAGCTTAGGGACAGGGGGAGAGACCCAGTACTTC. Its translation is CASSLGTGGETQYF.

The chain couples TRBV30 to TRBJ1-5; the D gene is possibly TRBD1 (5 bases). CDR1 and CDR2 from the germline V gene are GTSNPN and SVGIG (reference sequence). The CDR3 has 12 residues. Between the trimmed V and J ends, which lost 8 bases and 1 base, there was a span of 9 bases. The CDR3: CALGGSNQPQHF. The CDR3 DNA reads TGTGCCCTCGGGGGGAGCAATCAGCCCCAGCATTTT.

This chain joins TRBV15 and TRBJ1-2, with D perhaps TRBD1 (5 bases). CDR1 is LNHNV and CDR2 is YYDKDF in the germline V gene (reference sequence). Trimming took 2 bases from V and 3 from J, leaving 10 bases between them. The CDR3 is 14 amino acids. CDR3 in DNA: TGTGCCACCAGCAGACAGGGAAGGGACTATGGCTACACCTTC. It specifies CATSRQGRDYGYTF.

The rearrangement links TRBV11-2 to TRBJ1-1; no firm D call. The V gene's germline CDR1 is SGHAT and CDR2 FQNNGV. This CDR3 is built from 14 residues. V lost 5 bases to trimming and J lost 10 bases, with 20 bases between them. In DNA, the CDR3 is TGTGCCAGCAGCAAACATCGGCCTCCGGCTGCAGCTTTCTTT. It yields the protein CASSKHRPPAAAFF.

This chain connects TRBV18 to TRBJ2-5; 7 bases align to TRBD2. V trimming: 7 bases; J trimming: 4 bases; junction bases outside the gene matches: 12. In germline, CDR1 is KGHSH, CDR2 LQKENI. There are 15 residues in the CDR3. The CDR3 nucleotides read TGTGCCAGCTTAAGGCCGGGCGGGAGCATAGAGACCCAGTACTTC. Protein sequence: CASLRPGGSIETQYF. Together with reference TRBV18 and TRBJ2-5, the CDR3 gives the full variable domain: NAGVMQNPRHLVRRRGQEARLRCSPMKGHSHVYWYRQLPEEGLKFMVYLQKENIIDESGMPKERFSAEFPKEGPSILRIQQVVRGDSAAYFCASLRPGGSIETQYFGPGTRLLVL.

V and J are TRBV19 and TRBJ1-6; 8 bases line up with TRBD1. The CDR3 is made up of 13 amino acids. Trimming took 6 bases from V and 10 from J; bases not matched to a gene: 5. Germline V gives CDR1 LNHDA, CDR2 SQIVND (reference sequence). CDR3 nucleotide sequence: TGTGCCAGTAGAGACAGGGGCGGCTCACCCCTCCACTTT. It codes for CASRDRGGSPLHF.

The rearrangement uses TRBV27 and TRBJ1-5; TRBD1 is a possible D gene (6 bases). Germline V gene data show CDR1 as MNHEY and CDR2 as SMNVEV (reference sequence). This CDR3 is 14 amino acids long. The ends were cut back, 3 bases at V and 7 bases at J, with 13 bases in the middle. For the CDR3, the DNA is TGTGCCAGCAGTTTTACAGGGCTGGGGCAGCCCCAGCATTTT. Protein product: CASSFTGLGQPQHF.

This clone showed up just a few times. The chain links TRBV30 to TRBJ1-6; D remains ambiguous. V was cut by 2 bases and J by 9 bases, with 14 bases left in between. From germline, CDR1 is GTSNPN and CDR2 SVGIG (reference sequence). The CDR3 contains 14 residues. CDR3 loop: CAWSPRGWGSPLHF. The CDR3 bases are TGTGCCTGGAGTCCTCGGGGATGGGGTTCACCCCTCCACTTT.

V usage is TRBV27 and J usage is TRBJ2-1; D is perhaps TRBD2 (5 bases). The V gene lost 0 bases and the J gene lost 6 bases, with 9 bases spanning the gap. Germline loops: CDR1 MNHEY, CDR2 SMNVEV (reference sequence). This CDR3 contains 14 residues. The CDR3 DNA sequence: TGTGCCAGCAGTTTATCGGGAGTGGGCAATGAGCAGTTCTTC. Translation gives CASSLSGVGNEQFF.

The chain recombines TRBV29-1 with TRBJ2-7; no clear D gene. CDR3 length: 12 amino acids. V gave up 3 bases and J gave up 0 bases, with 6 bases separating them. Germline loops: CDR1 SQVTM, CDR2 ANQGSEA. CDR3 protein: CSVEGSSYEQYF. CDR3 nucleotide sequence: TGCAGCGTTGAGGGCAGCTCCTACGAGCAGTACTTC.

The rearrangement joins TRBV19 to TRBJ2-5; TRBD1 is a possible D gene (7 bases). The germline CDR1 and CDR2 sequences are LNHDA and SQIVND (reference sequence). CDR3 length: 13 residues. Between the trimmed V and J ends, which lost 6 bases and 7 bases, there was a span of 15 bases. CDR3 protein: CASSPGQTRTQYF. CDR3 in DNA: TGTGCCAGTAGCCCGGGACAGACTAGGACCCAGTACTTC.

CDR3 protein: CASSLTPGGEQFF. DNA for the CDR3: TGTGCCAGCAGCTTAACCCCCGGAGGTGAGCAGTTCTTC. The J gene is TRBJ2-1, the V gene TRBV11-2; D possibly corresponds to TRBD2 (5 bases). Germline V gene sequence: CDR1 SGHAT, CDR2 FQNNGV. The CDR3 sequence is 13 residues long. Trimming took 2 bases from V and 9 from J, leaving 11 bases between them. Full variable domain (missing parts from reference TRBV11-2 and TRBJ2-1): EAGVAQSPRYKIIEKRQSVAFWCNPISGHATLYWYQQILGQGPKLLIQFQNNGVVDDSQLPKDRFSAERLKGVDSTLKIQPAKLEDSAVYLCASSLTPGGEQFFGPGTRLTVL.